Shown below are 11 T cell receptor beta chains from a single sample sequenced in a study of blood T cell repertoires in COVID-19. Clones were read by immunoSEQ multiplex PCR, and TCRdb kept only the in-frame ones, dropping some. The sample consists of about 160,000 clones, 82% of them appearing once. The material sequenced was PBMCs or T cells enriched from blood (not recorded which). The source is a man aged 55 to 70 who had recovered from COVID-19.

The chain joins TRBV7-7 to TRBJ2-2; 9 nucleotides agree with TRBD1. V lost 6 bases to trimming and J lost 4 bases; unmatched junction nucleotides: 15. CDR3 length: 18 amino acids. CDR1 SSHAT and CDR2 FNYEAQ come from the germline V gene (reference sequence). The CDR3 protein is CASSLGNRGRGSTGELFF. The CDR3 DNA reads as TGTGCCAGCAGTCTAGGGAACAGGGGGCGCGGGAGCACCGGGGAGCTGTTTTTT. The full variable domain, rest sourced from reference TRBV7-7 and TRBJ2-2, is GAGVSQSPRYKVTKRGQDVTLRCDPISSHATLYWYQQALGQGPEFLTYFNYEAQPDKSGLPSDRFSAERPEGSISTLTIQRTEQRDSAMYRCASSLGNRGRGSTGELFFGEGSRLTVL.

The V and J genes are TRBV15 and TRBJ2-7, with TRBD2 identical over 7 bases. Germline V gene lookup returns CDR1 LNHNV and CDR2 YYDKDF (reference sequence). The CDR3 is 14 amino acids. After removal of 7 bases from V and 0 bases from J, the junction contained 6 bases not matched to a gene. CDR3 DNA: TGTGCCACCACGACCGGGGGGAGCTCCTACGAGCAGTACTTC. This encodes CATTTGGSSYEQYF.

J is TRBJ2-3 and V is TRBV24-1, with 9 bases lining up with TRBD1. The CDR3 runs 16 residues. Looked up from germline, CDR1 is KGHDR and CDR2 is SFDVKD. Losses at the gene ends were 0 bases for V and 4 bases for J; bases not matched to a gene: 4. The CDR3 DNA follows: TGTGCCACCAGTGATTTGGGGGACAGGGACCCAGATACGCAGTATTTT. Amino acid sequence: CATSDLGDRDPDTQYF.

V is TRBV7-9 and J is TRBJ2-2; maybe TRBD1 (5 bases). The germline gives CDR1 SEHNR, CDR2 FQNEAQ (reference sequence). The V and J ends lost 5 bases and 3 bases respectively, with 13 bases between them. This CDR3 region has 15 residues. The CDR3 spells CASSVDSRDTGELFF. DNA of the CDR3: TGTGCCAGCAGCGTCGACAGCAGAGACACCGGGGAGCTGTTTTTT.

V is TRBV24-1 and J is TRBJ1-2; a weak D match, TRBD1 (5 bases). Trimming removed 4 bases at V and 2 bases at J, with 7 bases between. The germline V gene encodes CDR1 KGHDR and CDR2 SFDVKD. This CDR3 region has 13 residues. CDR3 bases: TGTGCCACCAGTGAGGGACTGAACTATGGCTACACCTTC. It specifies CATSEGLNYGYTF.

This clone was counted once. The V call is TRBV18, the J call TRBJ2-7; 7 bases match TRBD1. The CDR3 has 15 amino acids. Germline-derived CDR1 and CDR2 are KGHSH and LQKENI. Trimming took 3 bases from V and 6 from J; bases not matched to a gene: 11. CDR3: CASSPGTGALTEQYF. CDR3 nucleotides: TGTGCCAGCTCACCGGGAACAGGGGCTTTGACCGAGCAGTACTTC.

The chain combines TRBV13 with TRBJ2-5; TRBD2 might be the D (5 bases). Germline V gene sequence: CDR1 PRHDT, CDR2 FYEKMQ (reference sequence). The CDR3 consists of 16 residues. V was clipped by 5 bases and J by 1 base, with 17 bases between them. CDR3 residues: CASSLRTGYGQETQYF. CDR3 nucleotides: TGTGCCAGCAGCCTTAGGACGGGATACGGCCAAGAGACCCAGTACTTC.

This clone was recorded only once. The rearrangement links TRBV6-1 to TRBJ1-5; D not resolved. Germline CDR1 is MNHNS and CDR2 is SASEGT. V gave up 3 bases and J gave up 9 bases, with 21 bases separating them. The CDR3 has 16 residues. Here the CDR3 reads CASSDATPGEGLPQHF. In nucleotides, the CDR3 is TGTGCCAGCAGTGACGCAACACCAGGTGAAGGTCTGCCCCAGCATTTT.

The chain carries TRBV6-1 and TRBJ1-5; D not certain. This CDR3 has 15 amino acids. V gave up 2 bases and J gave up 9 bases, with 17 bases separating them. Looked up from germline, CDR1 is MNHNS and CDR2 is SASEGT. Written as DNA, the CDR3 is TGTGCCAGCAGTGAAACCGGCACCTCCGGGAGGCCCCAGCATTTT. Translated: CASSETGTSGRPQHF.

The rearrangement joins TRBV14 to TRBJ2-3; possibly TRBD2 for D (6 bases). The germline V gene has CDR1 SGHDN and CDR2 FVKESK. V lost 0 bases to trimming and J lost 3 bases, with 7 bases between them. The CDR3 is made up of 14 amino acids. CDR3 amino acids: CASSQDGGTDTQYF. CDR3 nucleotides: TGTGCCAGCAGCCAAGACGGGGGAACAGATACGCAGTATTTT.

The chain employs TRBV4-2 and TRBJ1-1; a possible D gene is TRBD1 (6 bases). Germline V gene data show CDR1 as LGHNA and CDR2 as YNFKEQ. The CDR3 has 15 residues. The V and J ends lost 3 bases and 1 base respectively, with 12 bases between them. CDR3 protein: CASSQGLTGNTEAFF. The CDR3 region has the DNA TGTGCCAGCAGCCAGGGCCTGACAGGGAACACTGAAGCTTTCTTT.